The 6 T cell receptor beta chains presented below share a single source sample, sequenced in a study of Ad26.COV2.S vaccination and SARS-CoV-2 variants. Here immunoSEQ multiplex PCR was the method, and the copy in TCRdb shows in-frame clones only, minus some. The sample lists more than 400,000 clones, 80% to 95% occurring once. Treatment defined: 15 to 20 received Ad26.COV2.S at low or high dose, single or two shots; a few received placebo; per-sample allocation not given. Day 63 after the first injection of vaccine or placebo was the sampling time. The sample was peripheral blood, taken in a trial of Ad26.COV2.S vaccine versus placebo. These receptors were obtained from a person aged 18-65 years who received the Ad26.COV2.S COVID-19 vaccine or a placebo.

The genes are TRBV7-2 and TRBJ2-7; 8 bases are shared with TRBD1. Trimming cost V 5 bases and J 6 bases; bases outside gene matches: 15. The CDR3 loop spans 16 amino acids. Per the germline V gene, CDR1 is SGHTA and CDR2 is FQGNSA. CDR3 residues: CASSRMARGLVGEQYF. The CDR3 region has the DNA TGTGCCAGCAGCCGGATGGCCAGGGGGCTAGTAGGCGAGCAGTACTTC.

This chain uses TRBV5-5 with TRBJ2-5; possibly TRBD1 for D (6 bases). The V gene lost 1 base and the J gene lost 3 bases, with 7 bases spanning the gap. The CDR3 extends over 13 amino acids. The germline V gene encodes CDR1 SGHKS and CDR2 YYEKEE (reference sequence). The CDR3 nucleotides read TGTGCCAGCAGCTTGACAGGGAAAGAGACCCAGTACTTC. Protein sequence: CASSLTGKETQYF. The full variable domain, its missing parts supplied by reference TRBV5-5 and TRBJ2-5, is DAGVTQSPTHLIKTRGQQVTLRCSPISGHKSVSWYQQVLGQGPQFIFQYYEKEERGRGNFPDRFSARQFPNYSSELNVNALLLGDSALYLCASSLTGKETQYFGPGTRLLVL.

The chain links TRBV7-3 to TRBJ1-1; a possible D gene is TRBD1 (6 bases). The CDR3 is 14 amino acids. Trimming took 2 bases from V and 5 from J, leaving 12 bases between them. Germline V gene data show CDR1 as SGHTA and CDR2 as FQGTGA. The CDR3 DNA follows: TGTGCCAGCAGCTTAGGACCAGGGGCTACTGAAGCTTTCTTT. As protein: CASSLGPGATEAFF.

CDR3 region: CASMVVNTGELFF. The DNA of the CDR3 is TGTGCCAGTATGGTGGTGAACACCGGGGAGCTGTTTTTT. V gene TRBV19 combines with J gene TRBJ2-2; D uncertain. Trimming stripped 7 bases from V and 1 base from J, with 7 bases between. The length of the CDR3 is 13 residues. Germline-derived CDR1 and CDR2 are LNHDA and SQIVND (reference sequence).

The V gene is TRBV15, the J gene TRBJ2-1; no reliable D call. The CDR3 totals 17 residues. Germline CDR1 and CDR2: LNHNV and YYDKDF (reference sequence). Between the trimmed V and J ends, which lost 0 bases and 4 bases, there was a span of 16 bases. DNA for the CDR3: TGTGCCACCAGCAGAGATGGACCGTTGGAAACTTACAATGAGCAGTTCTTC. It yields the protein CATSRDGPLETYNEQFF.

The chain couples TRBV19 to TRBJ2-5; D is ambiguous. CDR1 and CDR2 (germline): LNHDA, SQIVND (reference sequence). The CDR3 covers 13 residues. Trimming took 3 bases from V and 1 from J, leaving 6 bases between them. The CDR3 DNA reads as TGTGCCAGTAGTATTTCGCCCCAAGAGACCCAGTACTTC. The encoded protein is CASSISPQETQYF. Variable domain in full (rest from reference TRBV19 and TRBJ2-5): DGGITQSPKYLFRKEGQNVTLSCEQNLNHDAMYWYRQDPGQGLRLIYYSQIVNDFQKGDIAEGYSVSREKKESFPLTVTSAQKNPTAFYLCASSISPQETQYFGPGTRLLVL.